A selection of T cell receptor beta chains follows, all from one sample in a study of T cell responses to AZD1222 COVID-19 vaccine. Some clones are missing from TCRdb's copy, which holds only in-frame ones; the method was immunoSEQ multiplex PCR. The table lists approximately 73,000 clones, 82% of them singletons. The sequencing used peripheral blood, collected on day 0 of AZD1222 vaccination. The receptors stem from an adult in good health. Each CDR3 is given with its conserved first and last residue. The D gene is left open where the match is weak. Size is omitted from some rows. Given values are once, few, many or a class for expanded clones.

D	V	size	J	CDR3	DNA
TRBD2	TRBV24-1	.	TRBJ2-1	CATSSGTSSYNEQFF	TGTGCCACCAGTTCTGGGACTAGCTCCTACAATGAGCAGTTCTTC
.	TRBV5-6	.	TRBJ1-1	CASSLGPAEAFF	TGTGCCAGCAGCTTGGGCCCAGCTGAAGCTTTCTTT
.	TRBV6-5	.	TRBJ1-2	CASSYQQAWDGYTF	TGTGCCAGCAGTTACCAGCAGGCCTGGGATGGCTACACCTTC
.	TRBV7-2	.	TRBJ2-3	CASSGVGTSTDTQYF	TGTGCCAGCAGCGGAGTTGGAACTAGCACAGATACGCAGTATTTT
.	TRBV10-3	.	TRBJ2-5	CATAVQGSETQYF	TGTGCCACCGCCGTGCAGGGGTCGGAGACCCAGTACTTC
.	TRBV29-1	.	TRBJ2-5	CSVSGTSEAETQYF	TGCAGCGTTTCCGGCACCTCTGAAGCGGAGACCCAGTACTTC
.	TRBV7-2	.	TRBJ2-1	CASSPYGPYNEQFF	TGTGCCAGCAGCCCCTATGGGCCTTACAATGAGCAGTTCTTC
TRBD2	TRBV7-2	few	TRBJ2-3	CASSTTSGSTDTQYF	TGTGCCAGCAGCACGACTAGCGGGAGCACAGATACGCAGTATTTT
.	TRBV12-5	.	TRBJ2-2	CASGRTGELFF	TGTGCTAGTGGGCGTACCGGGGAGCTGTTTTTT
TRBD2	TRBV27	.	TRBJ2-5	CASGLTSGGVETQYF	TGTGCCAGCGGCCTGACTAGCGGGGGGGTAGAGACCCAGTACTTC
.	TRBV2	.	TRBJ2-7	CASGVGGISYEQYF	TGTGCCAGCGGCGTAGGGGGGATCTCCTACGAGCAGTACTTC
TRBD2	TRBV2	.	TRBJ2-3	CASLKVGGSTDTQYF	TGTGCCAGCCTTAAGGTGGGGGGGAGCACAGATACGCAGTATTTT
.	TRBV6-5	.	TRBJ1-1	CASSYSRGGDTEAFF	TGTGCCAGCAGTTACTCGAGAGGGGGGGACACTGAAGCTTTCTTT
TRBD2	TRBV16	.	TRBJ2-3	CASSHGTSVTDTQYF	TGTGCCAGCAGCCATGGGACTAGCGTAACAGATACGCAGTATTTT
.	TRBV11-2	.	TRBJ2-1	CASSPWSGQNNEQFF	TGTGCCAGCAGTCCGTGGTCAGGACAGAACAATGAGCAGTTCTTC
.	TRBV5-6	once	TRBJ1-2	CASSPAGGYGYTF	TGTGCCAGCAGCCCCGCGGGCGGCTATGGCTACACCTTC
TRBD1	TRBV5-1	few	TRBJ1-1	CASSVAGTGNTEAFF	TGCGCCAGCAGTGTGGCCGGGACAGGGAACACTGAAGCTTTCTTT
.	TRBV11-2	once	TRBJ2-7	CASSLDWADTSSYEQYF	TGTGCCAGCAGCTTAGATTGGGCTGATACCAGCTCCTACGAGCAGTACTTC
TRBD1	TRBV14	.	TRBJ2-7	CASSPRDRGFSYEQYF	TGTGCCAGCAGCCCCCGGGACAGGGGCTTCTCCTACGAGCAGTACTTC
.	TRBV28	few	TRBJ1-6	CASSPPSSYNSPLHF	TGTGCCAGCAGCCCCCCTAGCTCCTATAATTCACCCCTCCACTTT